This T cell receptor beta chain was retrieved from a study of CD8+ T cells in alopecia areata. Treatment defined: oral pan-JAK inhibitor, 5-10 mg twice daily. Trimming removed 5 bases from V and 3 bases from J, with 12 bases in between. CDR1 is PRHDT and CDR2 is FYEKMQ in the germline V gene (reference sequence). CDR3 length: 14 residues. Reverse transcription of extracted RNA yielded cDNA, which provided the sequencing template. The repertoire was sequenced with immunoSEQ multiplex PCR; TCRdb's copy has only in-frame clones and lacks some. This sample has fewer than 250,000 clones; 60% occur once, and the top ten carry about 0.94%.

This TCR was recovered from a human donor with alopecia areata. The sample consisted of CD4+ T cells sorted from blood, taken at week 24, from a patient treated with tofacitinib. J is TRBJ2-3 and V is TRBV13; D may correspond to TRBD1 or TRBD2 (6 bases each). The CDR3 nucleotides are TGTGCCAGCAGCCCCAGAGGGGGGACAGATACGCAGTATTTT. Translating gives CASSPRGGTDTQYF.